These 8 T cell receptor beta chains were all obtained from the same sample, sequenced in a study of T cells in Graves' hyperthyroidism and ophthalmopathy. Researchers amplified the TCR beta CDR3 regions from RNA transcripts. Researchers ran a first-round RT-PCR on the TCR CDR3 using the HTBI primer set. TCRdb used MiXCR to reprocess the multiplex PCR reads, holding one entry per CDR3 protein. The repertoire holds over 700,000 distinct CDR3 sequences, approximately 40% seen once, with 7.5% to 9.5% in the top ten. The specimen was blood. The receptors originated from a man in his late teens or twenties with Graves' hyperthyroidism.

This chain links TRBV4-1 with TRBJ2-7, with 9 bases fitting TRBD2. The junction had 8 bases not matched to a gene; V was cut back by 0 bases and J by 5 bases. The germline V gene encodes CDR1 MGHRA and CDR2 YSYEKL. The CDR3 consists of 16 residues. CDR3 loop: CASSQDGGLAVDEQYF. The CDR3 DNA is TGCGCCAGCAGCCAAGATGGGGGACTAGCAGTCGACGAGCAGTACTTC.

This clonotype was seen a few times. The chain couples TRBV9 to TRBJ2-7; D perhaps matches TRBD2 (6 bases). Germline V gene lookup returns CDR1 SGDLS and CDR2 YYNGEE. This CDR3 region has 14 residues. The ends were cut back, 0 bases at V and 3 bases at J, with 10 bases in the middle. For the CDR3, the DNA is TGTGCCAGCAGCGTAGGAGACGGGGGCTACGAGCAGTACTTC. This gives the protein CASSVGDGGYEQYF.

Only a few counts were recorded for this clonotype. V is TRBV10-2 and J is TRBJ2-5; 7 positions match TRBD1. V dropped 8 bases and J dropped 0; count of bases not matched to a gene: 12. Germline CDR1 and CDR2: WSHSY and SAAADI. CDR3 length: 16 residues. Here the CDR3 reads CASSRTGLTHQETQYF. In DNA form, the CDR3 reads TGCGCCAGCTCCCGGACAGGCCTCACCCACCAAGAGACCCAGTACTTC.

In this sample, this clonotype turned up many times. The CDR3 DNA follows: TGCAGTGCTAGAACAGGACACAATCAGCCCCAGCATTTT. Its protein product is CSARTGHNQPQHF. The chain is built from TRBV20-1 and TRBJ1-5, with D possibly being TRBD1 (5 bases). The V and J ends lost 2 bases and 3 bases respectively, with 8 bases between them. The CDR3 totals 13 residues. Per the germline V gene, CDR1 is DFQATT and CDR2 is SNEGSKA (reference sequence).

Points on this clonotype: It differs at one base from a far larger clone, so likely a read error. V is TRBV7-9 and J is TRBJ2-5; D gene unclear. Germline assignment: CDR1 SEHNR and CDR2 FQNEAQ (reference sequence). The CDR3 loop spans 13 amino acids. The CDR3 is CASSLRLQETRYF. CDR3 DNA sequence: TGTGCCAGCAGCTTACGTTTACAAGAGACCCGGTACTTC.

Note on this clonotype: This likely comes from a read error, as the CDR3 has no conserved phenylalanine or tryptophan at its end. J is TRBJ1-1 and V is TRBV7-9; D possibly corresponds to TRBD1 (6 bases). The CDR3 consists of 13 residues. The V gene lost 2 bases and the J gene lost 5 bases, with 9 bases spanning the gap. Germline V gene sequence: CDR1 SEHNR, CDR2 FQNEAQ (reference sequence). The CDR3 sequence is CASSLPRGTEAFL. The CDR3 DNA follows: TGTGCCAGCAGCTTACCAAGGGGGACTGAAGCTTTCCTT.

The CDR3 sequence is CASSLGDFGRGETQYF. The CDR3 DNA sequence: TGTGCCAGCAGCTTGGGCGACTTCGGCCGTGGCGAGACCCAGTACTTC. The chain recombines TRBV5-5 with TRBJ2-5; D unclear. CDR3 size: 16 residues. Germline V gene sequence: CDR1 SGHKS, CDR2 YYEKEE (reference sequence). V was cut by 0 bases and J by 5 bases, with 17 bases left in between.

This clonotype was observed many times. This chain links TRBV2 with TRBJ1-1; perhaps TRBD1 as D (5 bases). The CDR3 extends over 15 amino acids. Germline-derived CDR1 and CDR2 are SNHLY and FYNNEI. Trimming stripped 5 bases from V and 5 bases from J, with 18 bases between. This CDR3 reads CASSPEQASRTEAFF. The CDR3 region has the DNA TGTGCCAGCAGTCCAGAACAGGCGAGTCGGACTGAAGCTTTCTTT. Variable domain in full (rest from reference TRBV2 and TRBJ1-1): EPEVTQTPSHQVTQMGQEVILRCVPISNHLYFYWYRQILGQKVEFLVSFYNNEISEKSEIFDDQFSVERPDGSNFTLKIRSTKLEDSAMYFCASSPEQASRTEAFFGQGTRLTVV.